The next 13 T cell receptor beta chains were all read from a single sample in a study of cytomegalovirus exposure and HLA in healthy donors. Primers for the PCR totalled 60 Vbeta and 13 Jbeta. The method was immunoSEQ multiplex PCR; TCRdb's version includes in-frame clones alone and lacks a portion of them. The sample lists about 140,000 clones, roughly 80% occurring once. The source material was PBMCs. The receptors derive from a woman in her forties or fifties in good health and CMV-seronegative.

The rearrangement links TRBV4-2 to TRBJ2-5, with 10 nucleotides matching TRBD2. Germline lookup yields CDR1 LGHNA and CDR2 YNFKEQ. Trimming at V came to 0 bases and at J to 6 bases, leaving 13 bases not matched to a gene. This CDR3 region has 18 residues. CDR3 in amino acids: CASSQDGVAGGLVKTQYF. In DNA form, the CDR3 reads TGTGCCAGCAGCCAAGATGGGGTAGCGGGGGGCCTAGTGAAGACCCAGTACTTC.

This sequence joins TRBV7-2 and TRBJ2-7; D not certain. V was clipped by 1 base and J by 3 bases, with 10 bases between them. CDR3 length: 14 amino acids. Germline CDR1 and CDR2: SGHTA and FQGNSA. CDR3 sequence: CASSLDARLYEQYF. CDR3 nucleotide sequence: TGTGCCAGCAGCTTAGATGCGAGACTCTACGAGCAGTACTTC.

The V and J genes are TRBV20-1 and TRBJ2-5; D is uncertain. The CDR3 runs 11 residues. The germline V gene has CDR1 DFQATT and CDR2 SNEGSKA (reference sequence). Trimming pared 5 bases from V and 5 bases from J, leaving 9 bases between. The CDR3 sequence: CSAHYWETQYF. The CDR3 DNA reads as TGCAGTGCTCATTACTGGGAGACCCAGTACTTC.

J is TRBJ2-1 and V is TRBV9; D is possibly TRBD2 (6 bases). V was clipped by 0 bases and J by 7 bases, with 11 bases between them. CDR1 SGDLS and CDR2 YYNGEE come from the germline V gene. The CDR3 covers 14 residues. CDR3 coding DNA: TGTGCCAGCAGCGTAGCGGAGACTAGGAATGAGCAGTTCTTC. Residues: CASSVAETRNEQFF.

The genes are TRBV4-1 and TRBJ1-2; D gene ambiguous. Germline V CDR1 and CDR2: MGHRA, YSYEKL. The ends were cut back, 0 bases at V and 10 bases at J, with 12 bases in the middle. The CDR3 sequence is 13 residues long. CDR3 sequence: CASSQELQAAYTF. CDR3 DNA sequence: TGCGCCAGCAGCCAAGAACTCCAGGCTGCCTACACCTTC.

V usage is TRBV6-6 and J usage is TRBJ1-1; no clear D. Looked up from germline, CDR1 is MNHNY and CDR2 is SVGAGI (reference sequence). The V and J ends lost 5 bases and 0 bases respectively, with 7 bases between them. The CDR3 is 13 residues long. The chain's CDR3 is CASSATLNTEAFF. DNA for the CDR3: TGTGCCAGCAGTGCCACACTGAACACTGAAGCTTTCTTT.

The gene calls are TRBV28 and TRBJ2-4; 7 bases fit TRBD1. V was pared by 2 bases and J by 13 bases, with 2 bases of the junction left unmatched. This CDR3 comprises 11 residues. Germline values: CDR1 MDHEN, CDR2 SYDVKM. The CDR3 sequence is CASSLGTEQYF. In nucleotides, the CDR3 is TGTGCCAGCAGTTTAGGGACAGAGCAGTACTTC.

This chain uses TRBV28 with TRBJ1-2, with 8 bases identical to TRBD1. This CDR3 spans 16 amino acids. Trimming removed 5 bases from V and 4 bases from J; junction bases left unmatched: 12. CDR1 is MDHEN, CDR2 SYDVKM, per germline. This chain's CDR3 is CASSPWTGQRGYGYTF. The CDR3 nucleotides read TGTGCCAGCAGTCCCTGGACAGGGCAGAGAGGCTATGGCTACACCTTC.

The chain recombines TRBV7-8 with TRBJ2-5; a weak D match, TRBD1 (5 bases). The J call may be wrong; the DNA end is better matched by TRBJ2-7. Germline V gene data show CDR1 as SGHVS and CDR2 as FQNEAQ. This CDR3 has 16 amino acids. In DNA, the CDR3 is TGTGCCAGCAGCCTGGGGCGGTTGGCCTCTTCCTACGAGCAGTACTTC. Translating it yields CASSLGRLASSYEQYF.

This chain joins TRBV7-9 and TRBJ2-3; 8 bases map to TRBD2. CDR1 and CDR2 (germline): SEHNR, FQNEAQ (reference sequence). J lost 1 base, V lost 2 bases, and 8 bases had no gene match. The CDR3 extends over 17 amino acids. CDR3 DNA sequence: TGTGCCAGCAGCTTAAATCTCGGGGGGGGTGGCACAGATACGCAGTATTTT. It translates to CASSLNLGGGGTDTQYF.

In DNA, the CDR3 is TGTGCCAGCAGCTTCAGTGGGGCCAACGTCCTGACTTTC. Protein product: CASSFSGANVLTF. The chain employs TRBV7-6 and TRBJ2-6; D is unclear. Trimming took off 3 bases at V and 3 bases at J, with 3 bases between the two ends. Germline V lookup: CDR1 SGHVS, CDR2 FNYEAQ. CDR3 length equals 13 residues. The full variable domain, rest sourced from reference TRBV7-6 and TRBJ2-6, is GAGVSQSPRYKVTKRGQDVALRCDPISGHVSLYWYRQALGQGPEFLTYFNYEAQQDKSGLPNDRFSAERPEGSISTLTIQRTEQRDSAMYRCASSFSGANVLTFGAGSRLTVL.

This clone has just one count. The V and J genes are TRBV28 and TRBJ1-2; 7 nucleotides match TRBD1. The V and J ends lost 4 bases and 2 bases, in that order; junction bases with no gene match: 10. Germline CDR1 MDHEN, CDR2 SYDVKM. The CDR3 is 16 amino acids. CDR3 sequence: CASSSTGVLINYGYTF. The CDR3 DNA sequence: TGTGCCAGCAGTTCAACAGGGGTCCTGATAAACTATGGCTACACCTTC.

This chain uses TRBV27 with TRBJ1-3; D gene ambiguous. Trimming shortened V by 2 bases and J by 4 bases, and 6 bases separated the two germline ends. The CDR3 consists of 13 residues. Per the germline V gene, CDR1 is MNHEY and CDR2 is SMNVEV (reference sequence). The CDR3 sequence is CASSLREGNTIYF. The CDR3 DNA is TGTGCCAGCAGTTTAAGGGAGGGAAACACCATATATTTT.